In its sample, the clone carrying this T cell receptor (beta chain) was seen a few times. TCRdb reprocessed the RT-PCR reads with MiXCR, giving one entry per CDR3 protein. This table has approximately 720,000 distinct CDR3 sequences, 12% to 15% appearing once. Germline lookup yields CDR1 DFQATT and CDR2 SNEGSKA (reference sequence). After removal of 6 bases from V and 2 bases from J, the junction contained 5 bases not matched to a gene. The CDR3 is 13 amino acids. The V and J genes are TRBV20-1 and TRBJ2-3, with 7 bases matching TRBD2. This receptor was identified in a female donor in good health, serving as a healthy control. The sequenced material came from memory CD4+ T cells from blood. CDR3 region: CSAGLAATDTQYF. The CDR3 nucleotides read TGCAGTGCCGGTCTAGCGGCCACAGATACGCAGTATTTT.